The present entry profiles one T cell receptor beta chain with its context. The antigen is not known. Primers included in the PCR were 60 Vbeta and 13 Jbeta primers. The method was immunoSEQ multiplex PCR; TCRdb's version includes in-frame clones alone and lacks a portion of them. The table has around 190,000 clones, 70% to 90% seen once. The data were taken from a study of cytomegalovirus exposure and HLA in healthy donors. Study observations and caveats: A highly shared variant cluster was judged a likely technical artifact. Listed as cytomegalovirus-associated were 164 TCR beta chains. In vitro data verified a few CMV-associated chains as specific for CMV antigens.

V was pared by 4 bases and J by 6 bases, with 10 bases between. This CDR3 is built from 13 residues. CDR1 is SGHNT, CDR2 YYREEE, per germline (reference sequence). This chain uses TRBV5-4 with TRBJ2-2; D remains ambiguous. The receptor's source is a woman younger than 45 in good health and CMV-seronegative. Sequencing was carried out using PBMCs. The CDR3 region is CASSESEPGELFF. The DNA of the CDR3 is TGTGCCAGCAGCGAGTCTGAACCCGGGGAGCTGTTTTTT.